Listed below are T cell receptor beta chains from one sample, sequenced in a study of blood T cell repertoires in COVID-19. Repertoires were generated with immunoSEQ multiplex PCR, while TCRdb's copy carries only in-frame clones and drops some. The table has some 90,000 clones, about 90% seen once. Input material: peripheral blood. These TCRs come from an elderly woman with active or convalescent COVID-19. Both conserved end residues are part of each CDR3. Fields, in order: D gene, J gene, clone size, V gene, CDR3 DNA, CDR3 protein. The D gene is left open where the match is weak. Clone sizes are given selectively: once, few, many, or a class where the clone is expanded.

>.|TRBJ2-5|.|TRBV11-2
TGTGCCAGCAGCCCGTATTATAACCAAGAGACCCAGTACTTC
CASSPYYNQETQYF
>TRBD2|TRBJ2-1|.|TRBV7-9
TGTGCCAGCAGCTTAGCTAGCGGGTTAATCTATGAGCAGTTCTTC
CASSLASGLIYEQFF
>.|TRBJ2-7|.|TRBV14
TGTGCCAGCAGCCATAGCTCCTACGAGCAGTACTTC
CASSHSSYEQYF
>TRBD1|TRBJ1-5|.|TRBV7-2
TGTGCCAGCAGCTTATATGCGGCAGGGGGGAATCAGCCCCAGCATTTT
CASSLYAAGGNQPQHF
>TRBD1|TRBJ1-6|.|TRBV30
TGTGCCTGGACCTCGACAGGGGGCGCTAGTAATTCACCCCTCCACTTT
CAWTSTGGASNSPLHF
>TRBD1|TRBJ2-7|.|TRBV7-7
TGTGCTAGCAGCTCCGGGTCAGGGGGCGAGCAGTACTTC
CASSSGSGGEQYF
>.|TRBJ1-3|.|TRBV5-1
TGCGCCAGCAGCTTGGATCTGGGAGCCCTCGGAAACACCATATATTTT
CASSLDLGALGNTIYF
>.|TRBJ2-7|once|TRBV28
TGTGCCAGCAGTTCCCCCTTGGGGCGATCAGGCTTTCGTCCCTACGAGCAGTACTTC
CASSSPLGRSGFRPYEQYF
>TRBD2|TRBJ2-1|.|TRBV5-1
TGCGCCAGTCGACTAGCGGGAGGCTATGAGCAGTTCTTC
CASRLAGGYEQFF
>TRBD1|TRBJ1-1|.|TRBV5-4
TGTGCCAGCAGCTCACCGGGACAGTGGAACACTGAAGCTTTCTTT
CASSSPGQWNTEAFF
>.|TRBJ2-3|.|TRBV29-1
TGCAGCGTTGAAGATGGGCAGGGAAGGCCAGATACGCAGTATTTT
CSVEDGQGRPDTQYF
>TRBD1|TRBJ2-1|few|TRBV10-2
TGCGCCAGCAGTTACAGGGGGGATGAGCAGTTCTTC
CASSYRGDEQFF
>.|TRBJ2-4|.|TRBV4-1
TGCGCCAGCAGCCAAGATGCGGGGAAGGAGTACTTC
CASSQDAGKEYF
>.|TRBJ2-2|.|TRBV3-1/TRBV3-2
TGTGCCAGCAGCCAAGATTTAGAACTAGCCTCGGCCGGGGAGCTGTTTTTT
CASSQDLELASAGELFF
>.|TRBJ1-5|.|TRBV28
TGTGCCAGCAATACAGGGTATCAGCCCCAGCATTTT
CASNTGYQPQHF
>TRBD2|TRBJ2-1|few|TRBV24-1
TGTGCCAGCTATCCCAAGCCTAGCGGACCCGGTGAGCAGTTCTTC
CASYPKPSGPGEQFF
>.|TRBJ2-1|.|TRBV19
.
CASSISALALGYNEQFF
>TRBD2|TRBJ2-1|.|TRBV10-1
TGCGCCAGCAGTGAGGGTAGCGGGAGATACAATGAGCAGTTCTTC
CASSEGSGRYNEQFF
>TRBD1|TRBJ2-5|.|TRBV5-1
TGCGCCAGCAGCTTGGATTTGACAGGGGGCTTGGAGACCCAGTACTTC
CASSLDLTGGLETQYF
>TRBD1|TRBJ2-5|.|TRBV5-4
TGTGCCAGCAGCCCAACTAGACAGGGGGGATCAGAGACCCAGTACTTC
CASSPTRQGGSETQYF
>TRBD1|TRBJ2-7|.|TRBV5-4
TGTGCCAGCAGCTTGGATGGGACAGGGGCCTACGAGCAGTACTTC
CASSLDGTGAYEQYF
>TRBD1|TRBJ2-7|.|TRBV28
TGTGCCAGCAGGTCCGGGACAGGGCTCGAGCAGTACTTC
CASRSGTGLEQYF
>TRBD2|TRBJ2-1|.|TRBV4-1
TGCGCCAGCAGCCAAGAGGGGAGCGGGAGGAACGACAATGAGCAGTTCTTC
CASSQEGSGRNDNEQFF
>TRBD1|TRBJ1-5|.|TRBV6-5
TGTGCCAGCAGTTGGACAGGGTTGTCGAGCAATCAGCCCCAGCATTTT
CASSWTGLSSNQPQHF
>.|TRBJ2-3|.|TRBV29-1
TGCAGCGTCCTAGGATTCTGGAACACAGATACGCAGTATTTT
CSVLGFWNTDTQYF
>TRBD1|TRBJ2-3|.|TRBV11-2
TGTGCCAGCAGCTACGACAGGGGGCAGGGAGATACGCAGTATTTT
CASSYDRGQGDTQYF
>.|TRBJ1-4|.|TRBV28
TGTGCCACCGCGAGGGGGAATGAAAAACTGTTTTTT
CATARGNEKLFF
>.|TRBJ1-1|.|TRBV27
TGTGCCAGCAGTCCCTCGACAGGTGGCACTGAAGCTTTCTTT
CASSPSTGGTEAFF
>TRBD2|TRBJ2-7|once|TRBV5-1
TGCGCCAGCAGCTGGCAGGCGGGGGAGACCACCTACGAGCAGTACTTC
CASSWQAGETTYEQYF
>.|TRBJ1-1|.|TRBV4-2
TGTGCCAGCAGGGCGTGGCAGGGCGGTGTATACACTGAAGCTTTCTTT
CASRAWQGGVYTEAFF
>.|TRBJ2-5|.|TRBV7-9
TGTGCCAGCAGCTCGGGGACACTTACAGGAGAGACCCAGTACTTC
CASSSGTLTGETQYF
>.|TRBJ1-2|.|TRBV28
TGTGCCAGCAGTGATTACAGGGAAGGGGGCTACACCTTC
CASSDYREGGYTF
>.|TRBJ2-1|once|TRBV9
TGTGCCAGCAGCGTAGCTACGGTTTCGGCAGGTGAGCAGTTCTTC
CASSVATVSAGEQFF
>TRBD2|TRBJ2-1|.|TRBV7-2
TGTGCCAGCAGGCCGACGGGACTAGGGGGAAATGAGCAGTTCTTC
CASRPTGLGGNEQFF
>.|TRBJ1-4|.|TRBV28
TGTGCCAGCAGGGTGACAGGTTACCTTGAAAAACTGTTTTTT
CASRVTGYLEKLFF
>TRBD2|TRBJ2-7|.|TRBV28
TGTGCCAGCAGTTCCCCCCCCAAGCGGGGGTCCTACGAGCAGTACTTC
CASSSPPKRGSYEQYF
>TRBD1|TRBJ2-5|.|TRBV6-2/TRBV6-3
TGTGCCAGCAGCACCGGGACAGGGTCAGAGACCCAGTACTTC
CASSTGTGSETQYF
>.|TRBJ1-1|.|TRBV11-2
TGTGCCAGCAGCCAATTCGGGGGGGGAGTCGGCACTGAAGCTTTCTTT
CASSQFGGGVGTEAFF
>TRBD1|TRBJ1-6|.|TRBV9
TGTGCCAGCAGCGTCGGGACAGGGAATTCACCCCTCCACTTT
CASSVGTGNSPLHF
>TRBD1|TRBJ2-2|many|TRBV27
TGTGCCAGCAGTCCGACAGGGCTTCCCGGGGAGCTGTTTTTT
CASSPTGLPGELFF
>.|TRBJ1-5|.|TRBV28
TGTGCCAGCAGTTTATTCGGGGGGCATCAGCCCCAGCATTTT
CASSLFGGHQPQHF
>.|TRBJ2-3|.|TRBV5-1
TGCGCCAGCAGCTTGGCCCTGGGTGGGCTCACAGATACGCAGTATTTT
CASSLALGGLTDTQYF
>.|TRBJ2-2|.|TRBV7-9
TGTGCCAGCAGAAGGGACTCCCCAAAGGGCGGGGAGCTGTTTTTT
CASRRDSPKGGELFF
>.|TRBJ1-3|few|TRBV3-1/TRBV3-2
TGTGCCAGCAGCCTCTCAGGGCTCCATGGAAACACCATATATTTT
CASSLSGLHGNTIYF
>.|TRBJ1-2|.|TRBV28
TGTGCCAGCAGTTTTAGGGGGAACTATGGCTACACCTTC
CASSFRGNYGYTF
>TRBD1|TRBJ1-5|once|TRBV10-3
TGTGCCATCAGTGACAGGGGGGTAAATAAGCCCCAGCATTTT
CAISDRGVNKPQHF
>.|TRBJ1-1|.|TRBV5-1
TGCGCCAGCAGCTTGGGTTTCGGGGGTACGAACACTGAAGCTTTCTTT
CASSLGFGGTNTEAFF
>.|TRBJ2-1|once|TRBV7-3
TGTGCCAGCAGCCCCAACACCTACAATGAGCAGTTCTTC
CASSPNTYNEQFF
>TRBD1|TRBJ1-5|.|TRBV6-2/TRBV6-3
TGTGCCAGCAGTAACAGGGGGCAGGGGAATCAGCCCCAGCATTTT
CASSNRGQGNQPQHF
>.|TRBJ2-7|once|TRBV3-1/TRBV3-2
TGTGCCAGCAGCCCATTAGGGCGGGTCTCCTACGAGCAGTACTTC
CASSPLGRVSYEQYF
>.|TRBJ1-6|.|TRBV25-1
TGTGCCAGCAGTGAATTCGGGGGGACGTATTCACCCCTCCACTTT
CASSEFGGTYSPLHF
>.|TRBJ2-1|.|TRBV7-2
TGTGCCAGCAGCTGGGTTGGGGGTACGGGGGTTACAGGTGAGCAGTTCTTC
CASSWVGGTGVTGEQFF
>.|TRBJ1-6|.|TRBV18
TGTGCCAGCTCACCAAACGAGGATTCACCCCTCCACTTT
CASSPNEDSPLHF
>TRBD2|TRBJ2-7|once|TRBV28
TGTGCCAGCAGGCATACTAGCGGGAGGTACGAGCAGTACTTC
CASRHTSGRYEQYF
>.|TRBJ1-2|.|TRBV7-6
TGTGCCAGCAGCTTAACGGACAGCAACTATGGCTACACCTTC
CASSLTDSNYGYTF
>.|TRBJ2-1|.|TRBV5-1
TGCGCCAGCAGCTCCAGGGGCGCCGACTACAATGAGCAGTTCTTC
CASSSRGADYNEQFF
>.|TRBJ2-3|.|TRBV6-5
TGTGCCAGCAGGATGGCTCTAGCTACAGATACGCAGTATTTT
CASRMALATDTQYF
>TRBD1|TRBJ2-1|.|TRBV6-2/TRBV6-3
TGTGCCAGCAGTGCCCGACAGGGTTCATATAATGAGCAGTTCTTC
CASSARQGSYNEQFF
>TRBD1|TRBJ2-3|.|TRBV6-5
TGTGCCAGCAGCCCAGGACAGGTTAGCACAGATACGCAGTATTTT
CASSPGQVSTDTQYF
>.|TRBJ2-1|.|TRBV7-2
TGTGCCAGCAGCTTTGGCTCCTCCTACAATGAGCAGTTCTTC
CASSFGSSYNEQFF